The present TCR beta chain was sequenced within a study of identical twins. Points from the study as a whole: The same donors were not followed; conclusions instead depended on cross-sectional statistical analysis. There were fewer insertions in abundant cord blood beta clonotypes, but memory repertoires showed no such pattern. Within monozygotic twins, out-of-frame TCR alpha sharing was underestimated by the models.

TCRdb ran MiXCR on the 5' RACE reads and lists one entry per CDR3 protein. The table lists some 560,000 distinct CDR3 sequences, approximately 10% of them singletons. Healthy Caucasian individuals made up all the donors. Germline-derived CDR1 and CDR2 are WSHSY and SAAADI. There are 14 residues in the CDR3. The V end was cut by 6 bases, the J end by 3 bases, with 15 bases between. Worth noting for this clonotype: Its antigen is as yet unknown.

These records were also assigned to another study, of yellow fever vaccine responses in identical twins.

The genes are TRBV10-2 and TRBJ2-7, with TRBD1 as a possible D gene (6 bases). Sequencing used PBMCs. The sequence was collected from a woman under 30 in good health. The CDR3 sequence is CASRNLGTNYEQYF. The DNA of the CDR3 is TGCGCCAGCAGGAATTTAGGGACAAACTACGAGCAGTACTTC.